The sequence of this TCR beta chain was determined in a study of blood T cell repertoires in COVID-19. The wider study: Specimens from acute and convalescent COVID-19 originated in the United States, Italy and Spain. PBMCs, B-cell-depleted T cells, or T cells were the source of the cDNA or gDNA that made up the material.

Followed over time, Seattle patients had been enrolled while infection was active. V shed 6 bases, J shed 5 bases, and the junction held 8 bases outside the gene matches. This CDR3 comprises 14 residues. CDR1 is MNHEY and CDR2 is SVGAGI in the germline V gene. Profiled with immunoSEQ multiplex PCR; TCRdb holds only in-frame clones, not every one. The sample contains approximately 260,000 clones, 75% to 90% of which appear only once. The chain carries TRBV6-5 and TRBJ1-2; 8 nucleotides agree with TRBD1. The sequence was obtained from a woman between 65 and 79 years old with COVID-19, enrolled during active disease. Sequenced sample: peripheral blood. Here the CDR3 DNA reads TGTGCCAGCAGCAACACAGGGGGTTGGTATGGCTACACCTTC. Protein sequence: CASSNTGGWYGYTF.